This is a list of T cell receptor beta chains from one sample in a study of blood T cell repertoires in COVID-19. Using immunoSEQ multiplex PCR, the repertoire was profiled, and TCRdb retains in-frame clones only, with some absent. Here the sample spans tens of thousands of clones, 85% to 90% being singletons. What was sequenced was peripheral blood. These TCRs come from an older woman with acute or convalescent COVID-19. The CDR3 runs from the conserved cysteine through the conserved F or W. A D gene is named only where the DNA matches it firmly. Size values are once, few and many counts, or a class for expanded clones, and some rows have none.

j_call | clone_size | d_call | v_call | cdr3_nt | cdr3_aa
TRBJ2-3 | NA | TRBD2 | TRBV6-2/TRBV6-3 | TGTGCCAGCAGCCAAGCGGGAACAGATACGCAGTATTTT | CASSQAGTDTQYF
TRBJ2-3 | NA | NA | TRBV5-1 | TGCGCCAGCAGCTCGGGTACTAGCACAGATACGCAGTATTTT | CASSSGTSTDTQYF
TRBJ2-2 | once | TRBD1 | TRBV7-6 | TGTGCCAGCAGCCTTAACCGGGACAGGGGAACCGGGGAGCTGTTTTTT | CASSLNRDRGTGELFF
TRBJ2-1 | NA | TRBD2 | TRBV27 | TGTGCCAGCAGTTTGGTGGCTAGCGGGAGATTAGCTCGCAATGAGCAGTTCTTC | CASSLVASGRLARNEQFF
TRBJ2-2 | NA | TRBD2 | TRBV7-2 | TGTGCCAGCAGCTTAGCGTCGACTAGCGTTAGGAACACCGGGGAGCTGTTTTTT | CASSLASTSVRNTGELFF
TRBJ1-6 | NA | NA | TRBV19 | TGTGCCAGTAGTTTCCTCCTCGGGGGGAGTAATTCACCCCTCCACTTT | CASSFLLGGSNSPLHF
TRBJ1-3 | once | TRBD1 | TRBV7-9 | TGTGCCAGCAGCTTTAAGGGGACAGCTGGAAACACCATATATTTT | CASSFKGTAGNTIYF
TRBJ1-1 | NA | TRBD1 | TRBV28 | TGTGCCAGCAGTTTACGGTACAGGGGCTCTGTAAAAACGGGTACTGAAGCTTTCTTT | CASSLRYRGSVKTGTEAFF
TRBJ1-1 | NA | TRBD1 | TRBV7-9 | TGTGCCAGCAGCTCAACAGGGGCGGCTGAAGCTTTCTTT | CASSSTGAAEAFF
TRBJ2-1 | NA | TRBD2 | TRBV3-1/TRBV3-2 | TGTGCCAGCAGCCAAGACCCCCCGGGACTAGCGCCGTTCAATGAGCAGTTCTTC | CASSQDPPGLAPFNEQFF
TRBJ2-2 | NA | TRBD1 | TRBV19 | TGTGCCAGTAGTATAGAGGGGCGGCAGGGGGTCCCCACCGGGGAGCTGTTTTTT | CASSIEGRQGVPTGELFF
TRBJ1-2 | NA | TRBD1 | TRBV4-2 | TGTGCCAGCAGCCCGCTTAATGGAGCCCCGCAGGGGGACTTGTACTACACCTTC | CASSPLNGAPQGDLYYTF
TRBJ1-5 | NA | TRBD1 | TRBV7-6 | TGTGCCAGCAGTCCTGAGGGACAGGGACGGCAGCCCCAGCATTTT | CASSPEGQGRQPQHF
TRBJ2-1 | NA | TRBD2 | TRBV5-1 | TGCGCCAGCAGCCCGGACTTGGGGAGCGGGGGGGCCAGGGAGCAGTTCTTC | CASSPDLGSGGAREQFF
TRBJ1-1 | NA | NA | TRBV2 | TGTGCCAGCAGTGCCTCACAACCGGGGACTGAAGCTTTCTTT | CASSASQPGTEAFF
TRBJ1-1 | many | NA | TRBV7-2 | TGTGCCAGCAGCTTAAACAGGAACACTGAAGCTTTCTTT | CASSLNRNTEAFF
TRBJ1-1 | NA | NA | TRBV5-1 | TGCGCCAGCAGCTTGGGACAGATGAACACTGAAGCTTTCTTT | CASSLGQMNTEAFF
TRBJ2-1 | NA | NA | TRBV5-6 | TGTGCCAGCAGCTTGGTAGCAGGGATCAATGAGCAGTTCTTC | CASSLVAGINEQFF
TRBJ1-6 | NA | NA | TRBV6-1 | TGTGCCAGCAGTGGGGACACCTATAATTCACCCCTCCACTTT | CASSGDTYNSPLHF
TRBJ1-3 | few | NA | TRBV28 | TGTGCCAGCAGAGAAGACAGAGAAGCTGGAAACACCATATATTTT | CASREDREAGNTIYF
TRBJ2-2 | once | NA | TRBV28 | TGTGCCAGCATCCCGGGACAGAACACCGGGGAGCTGTTTTTT | CASIPGQNTGELFF
TRBJ2-5 | NA | NA | TRBV24-1 | TGTGCCACCAGTGATTTTCAGTATGAATCGGGAGAGACCCAGTACTTC | CATSDFQYESGETQYF
TRBJ2-3 | NA | TRBD2 | TRBV4-2 | TGTGCCAGCAGCCAGGCGACTAGCGGGTCCGGCGATACGCAGTATTTT | CASSQATSGSGDTQYF
TRBJ2-5 | NA | NA | TRBV2 | TGTGCCAGCAGTGACCTGACTATCCAAGAGACCCAGTACTTC | CASSDLTIQETQYF
TRBJ1-1 | once | TRBD1 | TRBV24-1 | TGTGCCACCAGACAGGGGGCGAACTCGGCCACTGAAGCTTTCTTT | CATRQGANSATEAFF
TRBJ1-5 | NA | NA | TRBV9 | TGTGCCAGCAGCGTAGACATGAATCAGCCCCAGCATTTT | CASSVDMNQPQHF
TRBJ1-2 | NA | NA | TRBV6-1 | TGTGCCAGCAGTGAATATGAGGGCGAAGGTGGCTACACCTTC | CASSEYEGEGGYTF
TRBJ1-2 | few | TRBD1 | TRBV5-4 | TGTGCCAGCAGCTTGAGTGACAGGGGGTATGGCTACACCTTC | CASSLSDRGYGYTF
TRBJ1-2 | NA | TRBD1 | TRBV29-1 | TGCAGCGTTGAGAGGACAGGGGGCTATGGCTACACCTTC | CSVERTGGYGYTF
TRBJ2-3 | NA | NA | TRBV3-1/TRBV3-2 | TGTGCCAGCAGCCAGGCTTTAAGACACAGTCGTACGCAGTATTTT | CASSQALRHSRTQYF
TRBJ2-3 | NA | NA | TRBV4-3 | TGCGCCAGCAGCCTGAGGAGAGGAGATACGCAGTATTTT | CASSLRRGDTQYF
TRBJ1-5 | NA | TRBD1 | TRBV28 | TGTGCCAGCAGGTCAGGGGGCAACAATCAGCCCCAGCATTTT | CASRSGGNNQPQHF
TRBJ2-2 | NA | TRBD1 | TRBV19 | TGTGCCAGTAGTAGGGACAGGAGACCCGAAGGGACCGGGGAGCTGTTTTTT | CASSRDRRPEGTGELFF
TRBJ2-3 | NA | TRBD2 | TRBV7-2 | TGTGCCAGCAGCTTAGACCCCCCTCTAGCGGGGGGTGGCACAGATACGCAGTATTTT | CASSLDPPLAGGGTDTQYF
TRBJ1-1 | NA | TRBD1 | TRBV6-4 | TGTGCCAGCAGGGCAAGGACAGGGGGGGACACTGAAGCTTTCTTT | CASRARTGGDTEAFF
TRBJ1-2 | NA | NA | TRBV9 | TGTGCCAGCAGCGTAGAAGCCGGGGTCTATGGCTACACCTTC | CASSVEAGVYGYTF
TRBJ1-4 | NA | NA | TRBV30 | TGTGCCTGGTCCCCGGGGGGGGCAACTAATGAAAAACTGTTTTTT | CAWSPGGATNEKLFF
TRBJ2-1 | once | NA | TRBV6-5 | TGTGCCAGCGGGCCTTACAATGAGCAGTTCTTC | CASGPYNEQFF
TRBJ2-5 | once | TRBD1 | TRBV7-2 | TGTGCCAGCAGCTCCGGGACAGGACCTCAAGAGACCCAGTACTTC | CASSSGTGPQETQYF
TRBJ2-1 | NA | TRBD1 | TRBV4-1 | TGCGCCAGCAGCCAAGGCCGGGACAGGGGGAGAAATGAGCAGTTCTTC | CASSQGRDRGRNEQFF
TRBJ1-4 | NA | NA | TRBV7-9 | TGTGCCAGCAGCTTAACCCCGGGGGATGAAAAACTGTTTTTT | CASSLTPGDEKLFF
TRBJ2-5 | once | NA | TRBV7-7 | TGTGCCAGCAGCCATAGGACAGTCTCAGAGACCCAGTACTTC | CASSHRTVSETQYF
TRBJ2-3 | NA | TRBD2 | TRBV7-2 | TGTGCCAGCAGCTTTGGGGGGGAAGATACGCAGTATTTT | CASSFGGEDTQYF
TRBJ2-2 | NA | TRBD1 | TRBV10-3 | TGTGCCATCCCGAGGACAGGGAAGGGCGGGGAGCTGTTTTTT | CAIPRTGKGGELFF
TRBJ1-5 | NA | NA | TRBV28 | TGTGCCAGCAAATCCCAAAATCAGCCCCAGCATTTT | CASKSQNQPQHF
TRBJ2-1 | NA | NA | TRBV3-1/TRBV3-2 | TGTGCCAGCAGCCAAGCCGTTGTAGGGGTCAATGAGCAGTTCTTC | CASSQAVVGVNEQFF
TRBJ1-2 | NA | TRBD1 | TRBV27 | TGTGCCAGCAAAAAGGCCGGGACAGGGGGCTATGGCTACACCTTC | CASKKAGTGGYGYTF
TRBJ2-1 | once | NA | TRBV10-3 | TGTGCCATCAGTGAGTCTGGCGGGGCCAATGAGCAGTTCTTC | CAISESGGANEQFF
TRBJ2-3 | NA | TRBD2 | TRBV7-2 | TGTGCCAGCACCGAAGGGGCTAGCGGGAGCACAGATACGCAGTATTTT | CASTEGASGSTDTQYF
TRBJ1-1 | NA | NA | TRBV9 | TGTGCCAGCAGCGCTACACCCGAAACGGGGACTGAAGCTTTCTTT | CASSATPETGTEAFF
TRBJ2-5 | NA | NA | TRBV11-2 | TGTGCCAGCAGCTCCCCCGGTGCGGAGACCCAGTACTTC | CASSSPGAETQYF
TRBJ1-1 | NA | NA | TRBV6-2/TRBV6-3 | TGTGCCAGCAGTTATTTGGGGGGGAACACTGAAGCTTTCTTT | CASSYLGGNTEAFF
TRBJ1-4 | NA | NA | TRBV19 | TGTGCCAGTAGTATAGAGGGGGGAAAACTGTTTTTT | CASSIEGGKLFF
TRBJ1-5 | NA | NA | TRBV24-1 | TGTGCCACCAGTGATTCACAGGGTTATCGCAATCAGCCCCAGCATTTT | CATSDSQGYRNQPQHF